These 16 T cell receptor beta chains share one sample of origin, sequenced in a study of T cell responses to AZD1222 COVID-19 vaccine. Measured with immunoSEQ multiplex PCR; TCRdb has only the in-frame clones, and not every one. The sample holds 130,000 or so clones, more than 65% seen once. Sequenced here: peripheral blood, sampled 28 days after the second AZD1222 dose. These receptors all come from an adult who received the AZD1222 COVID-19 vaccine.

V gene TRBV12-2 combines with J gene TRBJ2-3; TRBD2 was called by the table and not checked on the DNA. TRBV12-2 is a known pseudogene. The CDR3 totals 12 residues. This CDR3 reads CASRLWVGTQYF. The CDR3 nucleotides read TGTGCAAGTCGCTTATGGGTCGGGACGCAGTATTTT.

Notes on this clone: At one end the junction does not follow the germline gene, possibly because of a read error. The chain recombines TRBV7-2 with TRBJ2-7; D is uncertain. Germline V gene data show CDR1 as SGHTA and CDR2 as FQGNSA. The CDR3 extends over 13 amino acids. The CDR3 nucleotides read TGTGCCAGCAGCTTAGCCAGTTCCTACGGGCAGTACTTC. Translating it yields CASSLASSYGQYF.

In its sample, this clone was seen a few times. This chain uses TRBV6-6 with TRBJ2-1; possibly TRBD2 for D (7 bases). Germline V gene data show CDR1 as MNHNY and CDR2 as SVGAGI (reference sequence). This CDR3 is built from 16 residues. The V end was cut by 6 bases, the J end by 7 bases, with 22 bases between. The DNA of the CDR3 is TGTGCCAGCAGCCGGGGGGCCCTACGCGGGGGAAATGAGCAGTTCTTC. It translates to CASSRGALRGGNEQFF.

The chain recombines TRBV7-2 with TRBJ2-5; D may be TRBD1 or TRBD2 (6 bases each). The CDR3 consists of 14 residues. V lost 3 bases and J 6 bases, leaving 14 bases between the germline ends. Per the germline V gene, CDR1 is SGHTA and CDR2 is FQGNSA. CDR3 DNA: TGTGCCAGCAGCTTTACGGGGGCCTCTCAGACCCAGTACTTC. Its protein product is CASSFTGASQTQYF.

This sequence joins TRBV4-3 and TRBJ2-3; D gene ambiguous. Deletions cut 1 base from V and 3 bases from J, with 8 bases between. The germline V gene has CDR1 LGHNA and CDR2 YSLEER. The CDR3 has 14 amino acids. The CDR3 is CASSQGYGTDTQYF. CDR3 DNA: TGCGCCAGCAGCCAAGGGTACGGTACAGATACGCAGTATTTT.

The CDR3 reads CAISEFMATNEKLFF. The CDR3 DNA is TGTGCCATCAGTGAGTTTATGGCAACTAATGAAAAACTGTTTTTT. This chain connects TRBV10-3 to TRBJ1-4, with D unclear. The CDR3 length is 15 residues. From germline, CDR1 is ENHRY and CDR2 SYGVKD. V gave up 1 base and J gave up 0 bases, with 6 bases separating them.

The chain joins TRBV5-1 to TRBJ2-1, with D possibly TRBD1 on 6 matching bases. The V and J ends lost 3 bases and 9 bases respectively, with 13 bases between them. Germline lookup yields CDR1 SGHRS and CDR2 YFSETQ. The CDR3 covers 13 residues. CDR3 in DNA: TGCGCCAGCAGCTCAGGGACACAGGGTGAGCAGTTCTTC. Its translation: CASSSGTQGEQFF.

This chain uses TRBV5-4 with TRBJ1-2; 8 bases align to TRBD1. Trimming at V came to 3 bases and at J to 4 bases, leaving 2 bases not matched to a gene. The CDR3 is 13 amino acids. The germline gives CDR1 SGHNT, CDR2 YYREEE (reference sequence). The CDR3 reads CASSWTGPYGYTF. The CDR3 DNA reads TGTGCCAGCAGCTGGACAGGGCCCTATGGCTACACCTTC.

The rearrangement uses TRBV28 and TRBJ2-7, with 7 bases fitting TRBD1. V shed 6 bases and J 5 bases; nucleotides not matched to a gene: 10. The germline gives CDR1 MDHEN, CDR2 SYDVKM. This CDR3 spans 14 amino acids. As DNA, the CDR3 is TGTGCCAGCAGCTTGACAGGGAAGTTACACGAGCAGTACTTC. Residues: CASSLTGKLHEQYF. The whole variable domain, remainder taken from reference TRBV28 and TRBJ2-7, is DVKVTQSSRYLVKRTGEKVFLECVQDMDHENMFWYRQDPGLGLRLIYFSYDVKMKEKGDIPEGYSVSREKKERFSLILESASTNQTSMYLCASSLTGKLHEQYFGPGTRLTVT.

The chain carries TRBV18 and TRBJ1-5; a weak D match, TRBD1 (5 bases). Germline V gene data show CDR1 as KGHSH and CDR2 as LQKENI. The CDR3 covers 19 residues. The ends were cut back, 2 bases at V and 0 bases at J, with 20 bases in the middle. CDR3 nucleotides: TGTGCCAGCTCACCAAAGGGTGGCATAGGGGCTTATAGCAATCAGCCCCAGCATTTT. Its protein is CASSPKGGIGAYSNQPQHF.

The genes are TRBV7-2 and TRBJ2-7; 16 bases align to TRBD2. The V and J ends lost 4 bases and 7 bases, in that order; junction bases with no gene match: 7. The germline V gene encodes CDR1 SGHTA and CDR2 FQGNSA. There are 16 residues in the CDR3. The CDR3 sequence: CASSWGLAGGPREQYF. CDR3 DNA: TGTGCCAGCAGCTGGGGACTAGCGGGGGGGCCGCGTGAGCAGTACTTC.

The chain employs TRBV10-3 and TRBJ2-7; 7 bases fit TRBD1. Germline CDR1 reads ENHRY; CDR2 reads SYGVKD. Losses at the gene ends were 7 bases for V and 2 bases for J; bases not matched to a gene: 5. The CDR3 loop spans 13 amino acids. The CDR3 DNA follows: TGTGCCATCAACCGGGACAGAGCCTACGAGCAGTACTTC. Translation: CAINRDRAYEQYF.

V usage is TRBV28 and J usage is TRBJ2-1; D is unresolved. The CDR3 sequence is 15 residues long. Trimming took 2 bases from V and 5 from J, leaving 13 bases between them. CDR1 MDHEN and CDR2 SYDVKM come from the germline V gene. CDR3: CASSLGVLRNNEQFF. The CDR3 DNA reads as TGTGCCAGCAGTTTAGGTGTTTTAAGAAACAATGAGCAGTTCTTC.

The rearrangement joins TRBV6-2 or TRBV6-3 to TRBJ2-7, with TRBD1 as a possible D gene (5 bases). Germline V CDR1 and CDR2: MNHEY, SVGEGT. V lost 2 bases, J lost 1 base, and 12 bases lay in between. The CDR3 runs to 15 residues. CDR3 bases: TGTGCCAGCAGTTACGGGGCCACCAATTCCTACGAGCAGTACTTC. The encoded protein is CASSYGATNSYEQYF.

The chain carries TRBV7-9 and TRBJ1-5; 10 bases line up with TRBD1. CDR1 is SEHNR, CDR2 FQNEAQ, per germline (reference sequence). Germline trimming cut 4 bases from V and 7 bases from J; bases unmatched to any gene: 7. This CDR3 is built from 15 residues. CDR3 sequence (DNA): TGTGCCAGCAGCTATCCAGGGACAGGGGTGCAGCCCCAGCATTTT. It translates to CASSYPGTGVQPQHF.

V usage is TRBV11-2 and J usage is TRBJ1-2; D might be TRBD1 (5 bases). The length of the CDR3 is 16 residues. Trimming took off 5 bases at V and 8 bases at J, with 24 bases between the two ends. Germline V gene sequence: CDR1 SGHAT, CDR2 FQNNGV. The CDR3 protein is CASSARVEQGVGGYTF. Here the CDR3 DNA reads TGTGCCAGCAGCGCTAGGGTGGAGCAAGGGGTGGGAGGCTACACCTTC.